This T cell receptor (beta chain) is drawn from a study of cytomegalovirus exposure and HLA in healthy donors. The primer mix had 60 Vbeta and 13 Jbeta primers. The method was immunoSEQ multiplex PCR; TCRdb's version includes in-frame clones alone and lacks a portion of them. The sample includes some 210,000 clones, over 80% of them seen just once. Overall study results and limits: Follow-up analysis later connected one missense variant in DCLRE1C with trimming of TCR beta V- and J-genes.

With respect to this clone: Its specificity is not known.

The V gene end was trimmed by 5 bases and the J gene end by 6 bases; junction bases not matched to a gene: 11. Per the germline V gene, CDR1 is SGHTA and CDR2 is FQGNSA. This CDR3 region has 16 residues. The chain employs TRBV7-2 and TRBJ1-5; TRBD1 aligns across 9 bases. The sequenced sample was PBMCs. This receptor was taken from a man aged 25 to 45 in good health and CMV-seronegative. The CDR3 region has the DNA TGTGCCAGCAGCGCGTCCGGGACAGGGTATGGTCAGCCCCAGCATTTT. Translating it yields CASSASGTGYGQPQHF.